A selection of T cell receptor beta chains follows, all from one sample in a study of beta chain features in type 1 diabetes. Libraries were prepared by immunoSEQ multiplex PCR; TCRdb keeps only in-frame clonotypes and omits some of them. Here the sample spans roughly 400,000 clones, about 14% being singletons. Sequenced: naive CD4+ T cells from blood. The receptors stem from a woman aged 18-29 years in good health. Both conserved end residues are part of each CDR3. A D gene is named only where the DNA matches it firmly. Part of the rows lack a size; the others show once, few, many or a class for expanded clones.

clone_size	v_call	d_call	j_call	cdr3_aa	cdr3_nt
-	TRBV10-1	-	TRBJ1-2	CASSDGTGRGYGYTF	TGCGCCAGCAGTGATGGTACAGGGCGAGGCTATGGCTACACCTTC
-	TRBV29-1	-	TRBJ2-7	CSVEADYYEQYF	TGCAGCGTTGAGGCGGACTACTACGAGCAGTACTTC
few	TRBV5-6	-	TRBJ1-1	CASSLHGQAFF	TGTGCCAGCAGCTTGCATGGCCAAGCTTTCTTT
-	TRBV7-2	-	TRBJ1-1	CASSLRGLNTEAFF	TGTGCCAGCAGCTTGCGAGGGTTGAACACTGAAGCTTTCTTT
few	TRBV18	TRBD1	TRBJ1-1	CASSPWTGGMNTEAFF	TGTGCCAGCTCACCGTGGACAGGCGGGATGAACACTGAAGCTTTCTTT
-	TRBV7-2	TRBD1	TRBJ2-3	CASSLLQGDTQYF	TGTGCCAGCAGCTTATTACAGGGGGATACGCAGTATTTT
-	TRBV5-1	TRBD1	TRBJ2-5	CASSLTPGQGARQETQYF	TGCGCCAGCAGCTTAACTCCGGGACAGGGGGCACGACAAGAGACCCAGTACTTC
-	TRBV6-1	TRBD2	TRBJ2-3	CASRAGVSTDTQYF	TGTGCCTCCCGAGCGGGAGTTTCCACAGATACGCAGTATTTT
few	TRBV29-1	-	TRBJ2-5	CSVSGLYQETQYF	TGCAGCGTTTCAGGGTTGTACCAAGAGACCCAGTACTTC
few	TRBV7-2	-	TRBJ1-5	CASSSKEFSNQPQHF	TGTGCCAGCAGCTCAAAGGAGTTTAGCAATCAGCCCCAGCATTTT